The 18 T cell receptor beta chains listed next were all sequenced from one sample in a study of control samples from healthy donors and cancer patients. Assay used: immunoSEQ multiplex PCR; TCRdb lists only in-frame clones, some missing. The repertoire holds under 150,000 clones, with about nine tenths as singletons. The sample taken for sequencing was blood. The receptors were sampled from a man aged 35 to 55 in good health.

This clone was found once. The chain uses TRBV7-9 and TRBJ2-7; 8 positions match TRBD2. The junction had 12 bases not matched to a gene; V was cut back by 5 bases and J by 9 bases. The CDR3 is 14 residues long. Per the germline V gene, CDR1 is SEHNR and CDR2 is FQNEAQ (reference sequence). CDR3 in amino acids: CASSPGRGGMLQYF. The CDR3 nucleotides are TGTGCCAGCAGCCCGGGCCGGGGGGGGATGTTGCAGTACTTC.

V gene TRBV7-2 combines with J gene TRBJ1-1, with TRBD1 matching over 8 bases. The CDR3 loop spans 13 amino acids. The trim removed 1 base at V and 10 bases at J, leaving 5 bases unmatched. The germline V gene encodes CDR1 SGHTA and CDR2 FQGNSA. CDR3 sequence: CASSLVQGAGAFF. CDR3 bases: TGTGCCAGCAGCTTAGTTCAGGGGGCGGGAGCTTTCTTT.

A single count supports this clone. This rearrangement joins TRBV24-1 to TRBJ2-1, with D uncertain. CDR1 and CDR2 (germline): KGHDR, SFDVKD. The V and J ends lost 8 bases and 6 bases respectively, with 13 bases between them. This CDR3 has 13 residues. CDR3 protein: CATNRPGSNEQFF. The CDR3 region has the DNA TGTGCCACCAACCGACCGGGTTCCAATGAGCAGTTCTTC.

The chain is built from TRBV5-4 and TRBJ2-2; 7 nucleotides align to TRBD1. The germline V gene encodes CDR1 SGHNT and CDR2 YYREEE (reference sequence). J lost 5 bases, V lost 4 bases, and 8 bases had no gene match. The CDR3 is 15 residues long. CDR3 sequence: CASSIRQGLTGELFF. The CDR3 coding sequence is TGTGCCAGCAGCATTCGACAGGGATTAACCGGGGAGCTGTTTTTT. Filled out from reference TRBV5-4 and TRBJ2-2, the complete variable domain reads ETGVTQSPTHLIKTRGQQVTLRCSSQSGHNTVSWYQQALGQGPQFIFQYYREEENGRGNFPPRFSGLQFPNYSSELNVNALELDDSALYLCASSIRQGLTGELFFGEGSRLTVL.

The chain recombines TRBV9 with TRBJ2-5; 11 bases agree with TRBD2. The CDR3 contains 17 residues. CDR1 and CDR2 (germline): SGDLS, YYNGEE. Germline trimming cut 4 bases from V and 5 bases from J; bases unmatched to any gene: 13. The CDR3 sequence is CASSTRSGGAVQETQYF. The CDR3 DNA sequence: TGTGCCAGCAGCACCCGTAGCGGGGGGGCCGTCCAGGAGACCCAGTACTTC. The full variable domain, rest sourced from reference TRBV9 and TRBJ2-5, is DSGVTQTPKHLITATGQRVTLRCSPRSGDLSVYWYQQSLDQGLQFLIQYYNGEERAKGNILERFSAQQFPDLHSELNLSSLELGDSALYFCASSTRSGGAVQETQYFGPGTRLLVL.

J is TRBJ2-2 and V is TRBV30; D uncertain. The germline CDR1 and CDR2 sequences are GTSNPN and SVGIG (reference sequence). Trimming shortened V by 2 bases and J by 11 bases, and 9 bases separated the two germline ends. This CDR3 has 11 amino acids. The chain's CDR3 is CAWSQASELFF. Written as DNA, the CDR3 is TGTGCCTGGAGTCAGGCGAGCGAGCTGTTTTTT.

The sample holds a few counts of this clone. The chain combines TRBV5-6 with TRBJ1-2; D is unclear. The CDR3 runs 15 residues. V was clipped by 4 bases and J by 3 bases, with 16 bases between them. CDR1 is SGHDT, CDR2 YYEEEE, per germline. CDR3 DNA sequence: TGTGCCAGCAGCCTACCGGAGGCCTATGACTATGGCTACACCTTC. It specifies CASSLPEAYDYGYTF.

The J gene is TRBJ1-6, the V gene TRBV5-1; D is unresolved. CDR3 length: 16 amino acids. CDR1 SGHRS and CDR2 YFSETQ come from the germline V gene. V shed 0 bases and J shed 0 bases, with 7 bases lying between them. CDR3 residues: CASSLGSDSYNSPLHF. CDR3 coding DNA: TGCGCCAGCAGCTTGGGAAGTGACTCCTATAATTCACCCCTCCACTTT.

Concerning this clone: This sample includes further DNA sequences coding for the same CDR3. The V and J genes are TRBV29-1 and TRBJ2-7; 8 bases agree with TRBD1. This CDR3 has 14 residues. Per the germline V gene, CDR1 is SQVTM and CDR2 is ANQGSEA. Trimming at V came to 0 bases and at J to 4 bases, leaving 5 bases not matched to a gene. CDR3 DNA: TGCAGCGTTGAAGAGGGAGACAGGGGATACGAGCAGTACTTC. Its translation: CSVEEGDRGYEQYF.

This clone has a handful of counts. This chain links TRBV4-3 with TRBJ1-3; D gene uncertain. The CDR3 is made up of 18 amino acids. The V gene's germline CDR1 is LGHNA and CDR2 YSLEER. The V end was cut by 0 bases, the J end by 1 base, with 16 bases between. The CDR3 sequence: CASSQDLVARRSGNTIYF. The CDR3 nucleotides read TGCGCCAGCAGCCAAGATCTTGTCGCCCGGCGATCTGGAAACACCATATATTTT.

V and J are TRBV7-9 and TRBJ2-7; D is unresolved. With 5 bases removed from V and 2 bases from J, the gap between germline ends came to 16 bases. Germline V gene sequence: CDR1 SEHNR, CDR2 FQNEAQ (reference sequence). There are 15 residues in the CDR3. As DNA, the CDR3 is TGTGCCAGCAGCCCCCATAGTGGTCGAACCTACGAGCAGTACTTC. Translating it yields CASSPHSGRTYEQYF. Using reference TRBV7-9 and TRBJ2-7 for the parts outside the CDR3, the full variable domain is DTGVSQNPRHKITKRGQNVTFRCDPISEHNRLYWYRQTLGQGPEFLTYFQNEAQLEKSRLLSDRFSAERPKGSFSTLEIQRTEQGDSAMYLCASSPHSGRTYEQYFGPGTRLTVT.

The chain couples TRBV2 to TRBJ1-5; TRBD1 agrees at 10 bases. This CDR3 is 15 amino acids long. The ends lost 8 bases at V and 2 bases at J; junction bases unmatched: 6. Per the germline V gene, CDR1 is SNHLY and CDR2 is FYNNEI. This chain's CDR3 is CASGRDRGRNQPQHF. The CDR3, as DNA: TGTGCCAGCGGCCGGGACAGGGGACGCAATCAGCCCCAGCATTTT.

The table lists this clone with a few counts. This chain uses TRBV19 with TRBJ1-4, with 7 bases that match TRBD1. Germline values: CDR1 LNHDA, CDR2 SQIVND (reference sequence). V gave up 3 bases and J gave up 5 bases; unmatched junction bases: 9. This CDR3 spans 16 amino acids. The CDR3 loop reads CASSIRPGTENEKLFF. CDR3 sequence (DNA): TGTGCCAGTAGTATCCGGCCCGGGACAGAGAATGAAAAACTGTTTTTT.

V is TRBV29-1 and J is TRBJ1-4; D gene ambiguous. The length of the CDR3 is 13 residues. The V and J ends lost 7 bases and 5 bases respectively, with 14 bases between them. Germline V gene data show CDR1 as SQVTM and CDR2 as ANQGSEA. The CDR3 here is CSAAVGLNEKLFF. The CDR3 DNA reads TGCAGCGCCGCGGTGGGTCTCAATGAAAAACTGTTTTTT.

The genes are TRBV6-1 and TRBJ1-1, with unresolved D. Trimming removed 0 bases at V and 2 bases at J, with 7 bases between. Germline CDR1 and CDR2: MNHNS and SASEGT. The CDR3 runs to 14 residues. Here the CDR3 reads CASSEAGYNTEAFF. DNA of the CDR3: TGTGCCAGCAGTGAAGCAGGGTATAACACTGAAGCTTTCTTT.

The chain links TRBV11-3 to TRBJ2-2; D is possibly TRBD2 (5 bases). The germline CDR1 and CDR2 sequences are SGHNT and YENEEA. The CDR3 is 14 residues long. V lost 5 bases and J lost 0, with 7 bases in between. Written as DNA, the CDR3 is TGTGCCAGCAGCCGGGGTACGAACACCGGGGAGCTGTTTTTT. The encoded protein is CASSRGTNTGELFF.

The CDR3 DNA follows: TGTGCAAGTCGCCCCAAGGTGAAACAAGATCGTCACGAGCAGTACTTC. Amino acids: CASRPKVKQDRHEQYF. The rearrangement links TRBV12-2 to TRBJ2-7. TRBV12-2 constitutes a pseudogene. CDR3 length: 16 residues.

The rearrangement uses TRBV5-1 and TRBJ1-6; possible D gene TRBD1, 5 bases. CDR3 length: 16 residues. CDR1 and CDR2 (germline): SGHRS, YFSETQ. Between the trimmed V and J ends, which lost 5 bases and 2 bases, there was a span of 14 bases. CDR3 nucleotide sequence: TGCGCCAGCAGAGGTGGGGGGGTCACCTATAATTCACCCCTCCACTTT. Translating it yields CASRGGGVTYNSPLHF.